The rows below give T cell receptor beta chains drawn from one sample of a study of vaccination effects on CD4 cells after COVID-19. TCRdb's copy holds only in-frame clones and misses some; the assay was immunoSEQ multiplex PCR. This sample has tens of thousands of clones; roughly three quarters occur once, and the top ten carry 2.8%. Antigens of these TCRs are unknown. The specimen comprised CD4+ T cells from PBMCs cultured with HCoV-NL63 spike peptides, sampled before COVID-19 vaccination. The receptors stem from a human donor who received a COVID-19 vaccine. Each CDR3 is given with its conserved first and last residue. D genes are given only for firm matches. Only part of the rows carry a size: once, few, many, or a class if the clone is expanded.

v_gene,j_gene,d_gene,abundance,CDR3nt,CDR3aa
TRBV4-1,TRBJ2-1,-,-,TGCGCCAGCAGCCAAGACCCGCTTTACAATGAGCAGTTCTTC,CASSQDPLYNEQFF
TRBV19,TRBJ2-2,TRBD1,-,TGTGCCAGTAGTATCGACAGGGGCCCTACCGGGGAGCTGTTTTTT,CASSIDRGPTGELFF
TRBV27,TRBJ2-2,-,-,TGTGCCAGCAGTGCCCGGCGGGACACCGGGGAGCTGTTTTTT,CASSARRDTGELFF
TRBV7-2,TRBJ2-6,-,few,TGTGCCAGCAGCTTAGACCGGCAATTCCTCACTGGGGCCAACGTCCTGACTTTC,CASSLDRQFLTGANVLTF
TRBV9,TRBJ2-2,-,-,TGTGCCAGCAGCGTATCGGGGAACACCGGGGAGCTGTTTTTT,CASSVSGNTGELFF
TRBV19,TRBJ2-5,-,-,TGTGCCAGTAGTACCCGGGTCCAAGAGACCCAGTACTTC,CASSTRVQETQYF
TRBV5-1,TRBJ1-4,-,-,TGCGCCAGCAGCCTCCAACAGGGACTGGAGGAAAAACTGTTTTTT,CASSLQQGLEEKLFF
TRBV3-1/TRBV3-2,TRBJ2-1,TRBD1,-,TGTGCCAGCGGACAGGGGAAGGGATACAATGAGCAGTTCTTC,CASGQGKGYNEQFF
TRBV5-4,TRBJ1-1,TRBD1,-,TGTGCCAGCAGCAAAGGGGGACAGGGATGGACTGAAGCTTTCTTT,CASSKGGQGWTEAFF
TRBV9,TRBJ2-1,-,-,TGTGCCAGCAGCGTAGTGTCAGGGTGGGATGAGCAGTTCTTC,CASSVVSGWDEQFF
TRBV6-5,TRBJ1-5,-,-,TGTGCCAGCAGGAAGCTAGGTTTGGATCAGCCCCAGCATTTT,CASRKLGLDQPQHF
TRBV7-3,TRBJ2-3,TRBD2,-,TGTGCCAGCAGCTTGGCTAGCGGGGGCACAGATACGCAGTATTTT,CASSLASGGTDTQYF
TRBV29-1,TRBJ1-2,TRBD1,-,TGCAGCGTTGAAGTCCAGGGGGCTGACTATGGCTACACCTTC,CSVEVQGADYGYTF
TRBV7-8,TRBJ1-1,TRBD1,-,TGTGCCAGCAGCCCCCTTGGGACAGTAACGAACACTGAAGCTTTCTTT,CASSPLGTVTNTEAFF
TRBV6-4,TRBJ1-3,-,-,TGTGCCAGCAGTGACTGTGGGGGCCGACGCTCTGGAAACACCATATATTTT,CASSDCGGRRSGNTIYF
TRBV12-3/TRBV12-4,TRBJ1-5,-,-,TGTGCCAGCACACCGGACGGGAATCAGCCCCAGCATTTT,CASTPDGNQPQHF
TRBV2,TRBJ2-5,TRBD1,-,TGTGCCAGCAGTGAAGGAGGGGGCTCGGAAGAGACCCAGTACTTC,CASSEGGGSEETQYF
TRBV10-3,TRBJ2-1,TRBD1,few,TGTGCCATCAGTGAGTACGACAGGGGGGACAATGAGCAGTTCTTC,CAISEYDRGDNEQFF
TRBV5-1,TRBJ2-3,TRBD2,-,TGCGCCAGCAGCACAGGGACTAGCGGGGTTACAGATACGCAGTATTTT,CASSTGTSGVTDTQYF
TRBV18,TRBJ2-6,-,-,TGTGCCAGCTCACCACTAGGACGGGGAAGCTCTGGGGCCAACGTCCTGACTTTC,CASSPLGRGSSGANVLTF
TRBV5-1,TRBJ1-2,TRBD1,-,TGCGCCAGCAGCTTGGGGGGGACAGGGGACTATGGCTACACCTTC,CASSLGGTGDYGYTF
TRBV5-4,TRBJ2-3,TRBD2,few,TGTGCCAGCAGCTCCCAGTGGAGCGGGGGAACTAGCACAGATACGCAGTATTTT,CASSSQWSGGTSTDTQYF
TRBV4-1,TRBJ2-6,TRBD1,few,TGCGCCAGCAGCGGGACAGGTAGTAGTGGGGCCAACGTCCTGACTTTC,CASSGTGSSGANVLTF
TRBV5-4,TRBJ1-3,TRBD1,-,TGTGCCAGCAGCTCCCGACAGGGGGGGGTTGGAAACACCATATATTTT,CASSSRQGGVGNTIYF
TRBV18,TRBJ2-2,TRBD2,-,TGTGCCAGCTCACACGGGACCGCGGGGGACACCGGGGAGCTGTTTTTT,CASSHGTAGDTGELFF
TRBV15,TRBJ1-3,TRBD1,-,TGTGCCACCAGCAGAGGGGAGGGGGCGGCTGGAAACACCATATATTTT,CATSRGEGAAGNTIYF
TRBV7-2,TRBJ2-5,TRBD2,-,TGTGCCAGCAGCTTAGGGACTAGCGGGGGGCAAGAGACCCAGTACTTC,CASSLGTSGGQETQYF
TRBV5-4,TRBJ2-5,TRBD1,few,TGTGCCAGCAGCTTGCGGCAGGGGGAGGAGACCCAGTACTTC,CASSLRQGEETQYF
TRBV28,TRBJ1-5,TRBD1,-,TGTGCCAGCAGTGATGACAGGGGGGCCAATCAGCCCCAGCATTTT,CASSDDRGANQPQHF
TRBV28,TRBJ2-5,-,-,TGTGCCAGCAGCCAACCGGGACCTCAGGCGACCCAGTACTTC,CASSQPGPQATQYF
TRBV19,TRBJ1-5,-,-,TGTGCCAGTAGTATAGTTGGGTTTAGCAATCAGCCCCAGCATTTT,CASSIVGFSNQPQHF
TRBV5-5,TRBJ2-1,-,-,TGTGCCAGCAGCCTATTAACAGGGCTCAATGAGCAGTTCTTC,CASSLLTGLNEQFF
TRBV7-9,TRBJ1-3,-,once,TGTGCCAGCAGCCCAACAGGGATCTCTGGAAACACCATATATTTT,CASSPTGISGNTIYF
TRBV5-1,TRBJ1-4,-,-,TGCGCCAGCAGCTTTGGAGGGGAAAAACTGTTTTTT,CASSFGGEKLFF
TRBV6-1,TRBJ1-5,TRBD1,-,TGTGCCAGCAGTGAGACAGGGAATCAGCCCCAGCATTTT,CASSETGNQPQHF
TRBV6-6,TRBJ1-5,-,-,TGTGCCAGCAGTTGGGGGACTGATAGCAATCAGCCCCAGCATTTT,CASSWGTDSNQPQHF
TRBV9,TRBJ2-3,-,-,TGTGCCAGCAGCGCACAGGGTACAGATACGCAGTATTTT,CASSAQGTDTQYF
TRBV7-6,TRBJ1-4,-,few,TGTGCCAGCAGTTTTAAAGCATACGTGTACAGGGACCAAACTAATGAAAAACTGTTTTTT,CASSFKAYVYRDQTNEKLFF
TRBV25-1,TRBJ1-5,TRBD1,-,TGTGCCAGCAGTGCGGGACAGGGTCCTTATAGCAATCAGCCCCAGCATTTT,CASSAGQGPYSNQPQHF
TRBV30,TRBJ2-5,-,-,TGTGCCTGGGGGACACTCCAAGAGACCCAGTACTTC,CAWGTLQETQYF
TRBV28,TRBJ2-4,-,-,TGTGCCAGCAGCTTGGGACAAGTAATAGCCAAAAACATTCAGTACTTC,CASSLGQVIAKNIQYF
TRBV4-2,TRBJ1-2,-,-,TGTGCCAGCAGCCACCACATTAGGTTGGACTATGGCTACACCTTC,CASSHHIRLDYGYTF